This paragraph covers one TCR beta chain sequence. Different DNA sequences within this sample yield the same CDR3. This entry is derived from a study of cytomegalovirus exposure and HLA in healthy donors. In the study overall: Among around 170 million T cells, an earlier analysis found 117 million unique TCR beta sequences.

The donors were healthy bone marrow donors. In the PCR, 60 Vbeta and 13 Jbeta primers were used. This table comes from immunoSEQ multiplex PCR, and its TCRdb copy is limited to in-frame clones, with some not included. The sample includes some 90,000 clones, 80% seen only once; the top ten take approximately 23%. The CDR3 consists of 13 residues. The V segment lost 8 bases and the J segment 6 bases; nucleotides outside the gene matches: 7. Germline V gene sequence: CDR1 LNHDA, CDR2 SQIVND (reference sequence). The chain is built from TRBV19 and TRBJ1-5; the match to TRBD1 covers 7 bases. Material: PBMCs. The source of this sequence is a woman in her forties or fifties in good health and CMV-seropositive. The CDR3 sequence: CASEDRAGQPQHF. CDR3 nucleotide sequence: TGTGCCAGTGAAGACAGGGCAGGTCAGCCCCAGCATTTT. Supplemented by reference TRBV19 and TRBJ1-5, the full variable domain reads DGGITQSPKYLFRKEGQNVTLSCEQNLNHDAMYWYRQDPGQGLRLIYYSQIVNDFQKGDIAEGYSVSREKKESFPLTVTSAQKNPTAFYLCASEDRAGQPQHFGDGTRLSIL.